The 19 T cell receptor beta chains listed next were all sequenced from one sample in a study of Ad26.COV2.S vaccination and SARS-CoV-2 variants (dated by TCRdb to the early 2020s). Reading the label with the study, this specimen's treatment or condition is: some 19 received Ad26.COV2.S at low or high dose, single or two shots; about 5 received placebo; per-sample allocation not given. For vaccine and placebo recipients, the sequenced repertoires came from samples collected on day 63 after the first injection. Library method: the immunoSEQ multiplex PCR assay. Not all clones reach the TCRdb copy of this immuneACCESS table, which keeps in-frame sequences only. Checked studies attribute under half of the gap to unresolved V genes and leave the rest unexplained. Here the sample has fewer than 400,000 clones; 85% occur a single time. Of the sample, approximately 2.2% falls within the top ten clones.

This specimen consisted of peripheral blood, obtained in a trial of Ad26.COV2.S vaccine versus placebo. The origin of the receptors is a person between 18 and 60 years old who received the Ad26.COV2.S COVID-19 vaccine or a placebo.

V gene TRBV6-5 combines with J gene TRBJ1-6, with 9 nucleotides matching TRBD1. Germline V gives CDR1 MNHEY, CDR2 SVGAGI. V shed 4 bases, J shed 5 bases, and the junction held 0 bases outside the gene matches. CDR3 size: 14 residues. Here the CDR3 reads CASSWDRDNSPLHF. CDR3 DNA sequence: TGTGCCAGCAGTTGGGACAGGGATAATTCACCCCTCCACTTT.

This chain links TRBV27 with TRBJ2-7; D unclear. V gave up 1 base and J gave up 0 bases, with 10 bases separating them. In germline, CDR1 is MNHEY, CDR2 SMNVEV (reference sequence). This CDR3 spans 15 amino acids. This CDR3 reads CASSLLLHSSYEQYF. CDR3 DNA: TGTGCCAGCAGTTTATTACTTCACAGCTCCTACGAGCAGTACTTC.

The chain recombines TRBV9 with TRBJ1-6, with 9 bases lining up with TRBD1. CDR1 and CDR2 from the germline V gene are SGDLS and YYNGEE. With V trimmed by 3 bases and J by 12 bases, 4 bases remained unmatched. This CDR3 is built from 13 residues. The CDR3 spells CASSAGTGRPLHF. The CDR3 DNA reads TGTGCCAGCAGCGCCGGGACAGGGAGACCCCTCCACTTT. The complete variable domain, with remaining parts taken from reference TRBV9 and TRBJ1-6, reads DSGVTQTPKHLITATGQRVTLRCSPRSGDLSVYWYQQSLDQGLQFLIQYYNGEERAKGNILERFSAQQFPDLHSELNLSSLELGDSALYFCASSAGTGRPLHFGNGTRLTVT.

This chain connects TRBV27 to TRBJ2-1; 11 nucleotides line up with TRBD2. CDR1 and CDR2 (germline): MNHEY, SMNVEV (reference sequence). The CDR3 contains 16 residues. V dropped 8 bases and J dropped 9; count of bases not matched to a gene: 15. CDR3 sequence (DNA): TGTGCCAGCGCCCCTGTCGCTAGCGGGGGGTTCGGTGAGCAGTTCTTC. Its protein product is CASAPVASGGFGEQFF.

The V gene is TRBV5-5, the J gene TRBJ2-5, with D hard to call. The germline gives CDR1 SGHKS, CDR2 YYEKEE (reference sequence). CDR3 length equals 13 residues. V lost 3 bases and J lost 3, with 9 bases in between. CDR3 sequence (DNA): TGTGCCAGCAGCTCTCCCTCCAAAGAGACCCAGTACTTC. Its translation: CASSSPSKETQYF.

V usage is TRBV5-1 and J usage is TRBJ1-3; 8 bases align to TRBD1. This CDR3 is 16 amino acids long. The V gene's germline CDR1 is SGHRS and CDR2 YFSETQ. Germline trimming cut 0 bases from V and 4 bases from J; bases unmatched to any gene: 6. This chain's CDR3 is CASSLALGQGGNTIYF. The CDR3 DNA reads TGCGCCAGCAGCTTGGCCCTAGGACAGGGAGGAAACACCATATATTTT.

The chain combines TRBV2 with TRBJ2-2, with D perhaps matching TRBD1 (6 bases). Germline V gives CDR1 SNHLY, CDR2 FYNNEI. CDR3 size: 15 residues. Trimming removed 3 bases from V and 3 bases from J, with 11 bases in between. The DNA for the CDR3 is TGTGCCAGCAGTGACGACAGGCAACACACCGGGGAGCTGTTTTTT. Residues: CASSDDRQHTGELFF. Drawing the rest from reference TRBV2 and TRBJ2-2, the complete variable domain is EPEVTQTPSHQVTQMGQEVILRCVPISNHLYFYWYRQILGQKVEFLVSFYNNEISEKSEIFDDQFSVERPDGSNFTLKIRSTKLEDSAMYFCASSDDRQHTGELFFGEGSRLTVL.

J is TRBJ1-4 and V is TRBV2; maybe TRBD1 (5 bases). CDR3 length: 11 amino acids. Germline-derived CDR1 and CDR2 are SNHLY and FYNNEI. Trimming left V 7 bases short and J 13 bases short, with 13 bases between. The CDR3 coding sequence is TGTGCCAGCATGGGCGGAGGGGCACTGTTTTTT. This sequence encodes CASMGGGALFF.

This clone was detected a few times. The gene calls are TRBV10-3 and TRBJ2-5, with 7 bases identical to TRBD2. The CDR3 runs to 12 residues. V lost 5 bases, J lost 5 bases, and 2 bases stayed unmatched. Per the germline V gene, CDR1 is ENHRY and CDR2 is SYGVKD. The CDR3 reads CAISREGETQYF. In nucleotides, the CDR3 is TGTGCCATCAGTAGGGAGGGCGAGACCCAGTACTTC.

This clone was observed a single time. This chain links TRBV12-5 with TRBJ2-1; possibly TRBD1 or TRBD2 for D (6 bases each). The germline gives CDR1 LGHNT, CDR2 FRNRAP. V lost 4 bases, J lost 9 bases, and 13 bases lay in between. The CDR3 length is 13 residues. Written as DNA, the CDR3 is TGTGCTAGTGGTTCCTCCGGGGGCCTTGAGCAGTTCTTC. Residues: CASGSSGGLEQFF.

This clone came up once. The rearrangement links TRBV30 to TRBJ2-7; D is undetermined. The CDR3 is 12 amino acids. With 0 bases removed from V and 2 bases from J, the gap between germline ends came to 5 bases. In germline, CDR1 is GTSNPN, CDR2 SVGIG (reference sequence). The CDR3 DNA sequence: TGTGCCTGGAGTGTATGGACCTACGAGCAGTACTTC. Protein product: CAWSVWTYEQYF.

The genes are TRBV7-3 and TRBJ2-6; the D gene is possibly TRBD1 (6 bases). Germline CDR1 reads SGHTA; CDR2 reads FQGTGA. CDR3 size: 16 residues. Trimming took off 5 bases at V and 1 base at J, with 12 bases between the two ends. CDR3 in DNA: TGTGCCAGCAGCATCGCAGGGGATTCTGGGGCCAACGTCCTGACTTTC. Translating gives CASSIAGDSGANVLTF.

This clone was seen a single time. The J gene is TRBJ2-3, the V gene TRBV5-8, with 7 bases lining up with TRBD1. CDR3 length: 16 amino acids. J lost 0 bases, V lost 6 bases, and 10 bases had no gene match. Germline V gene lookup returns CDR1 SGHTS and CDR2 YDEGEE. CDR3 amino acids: CASTRGTVTSTDTQYF. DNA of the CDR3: TGTGCCAGCACCAGGGGGACCGTGACTAGCACAGATACGCAGTATTTT.

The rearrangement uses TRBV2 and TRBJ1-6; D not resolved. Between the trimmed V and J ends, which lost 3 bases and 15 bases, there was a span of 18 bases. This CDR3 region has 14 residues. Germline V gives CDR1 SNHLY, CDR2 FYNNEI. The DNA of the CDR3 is TGTGCCAGCAGTGACCGACCAGCGGATTCGCTCCTCCACTTT. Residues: CASSDRPADSLLHF.

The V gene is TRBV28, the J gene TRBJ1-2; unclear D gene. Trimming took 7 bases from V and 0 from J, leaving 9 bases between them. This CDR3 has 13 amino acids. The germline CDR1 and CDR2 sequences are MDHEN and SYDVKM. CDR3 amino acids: CASKEGTNYGYTF. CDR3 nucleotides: TGTGCCAGCAAGGAGGGAACTAACTATGGCTACACCTTC.

The CDR3 DNA sequence: TGTGCCAGCAGTAAGGCAGGGGTAGAGACCCAGTACTTC. Protein product: CASSKAGVETQYF. The genes are TRBV2 and TRBJ2-5, with D possibly being TRBD1 (6 bases). Germline assignment: CDR1 SNHLY and CDR2 FYNNEI. The CDR3 runs to 13 residues. Trimming took off 5 bases at V and 4 bases at J, with 11 bases between the two ends. Using reference TRBV2 and TRBJ2-5 for the parts outside the CDR3, the full variable domain is EPEVTQTPSHQVTQMGQEVILRCVPISNHLYFYWYRQILGQKVEFLVSFYNNEISEKSEIFDDQFSVERPDGSNFTLKIRSTKLEDSAMYFCASSKAGVETQYFGPGTRLLVL.

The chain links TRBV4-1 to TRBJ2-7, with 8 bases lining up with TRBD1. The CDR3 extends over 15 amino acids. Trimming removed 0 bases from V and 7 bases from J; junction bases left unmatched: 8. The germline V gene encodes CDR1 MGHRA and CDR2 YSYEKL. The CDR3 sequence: CASSQEGTGGWEQYF. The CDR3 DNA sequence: TGCGCCAGCAGCCAAGAAGGTACAGGGGGGTGGGAGCAGTACTTC.

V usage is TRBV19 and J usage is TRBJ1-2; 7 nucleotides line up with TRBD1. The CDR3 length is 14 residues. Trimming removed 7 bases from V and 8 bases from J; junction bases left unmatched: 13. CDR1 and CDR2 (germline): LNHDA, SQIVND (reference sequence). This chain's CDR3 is CASIGDRESSGYTF. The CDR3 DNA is TGTGCCAGTATCGGCGACAGGGAATCTAGCGGCTACACCTTC.

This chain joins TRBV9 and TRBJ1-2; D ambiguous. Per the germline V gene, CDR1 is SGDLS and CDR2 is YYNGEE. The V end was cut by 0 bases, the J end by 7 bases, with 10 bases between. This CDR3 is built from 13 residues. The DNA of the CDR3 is TGTGCCAGCAGCGTAGAGATCGGATCTGGCTACACCTTC. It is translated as CASSVEIGSGYTF.